These T cell receptor beta chains were read from a single sample in a study of T cell repertoires in cytomegalovirus infection. No cognate antigen is known for these TCRs. TCRdb reanalysed the reads using MiXCR and keeps one entry per CDR3 protein. The table lists about 83,000 distinct CDR3 sequences, about 24% of them singletons. The material sequenced was CD8+ T cells from cultured PBMCs, taken from culture after CMV antigen stimulation. The receptors stem from a human donor in good health (CMV status not recorded). Some clones in this sample may be carry-over from other donors' samples. CDR3s leave out the opening cysteine and the closing phenylalanine or tryptophan. The size field is filled for only some rows; it gives once, few, many or a size class.

V	J	size	CDR3
TRBV7-3	TRBJ1-1	.	ASSLNLGIEGF
TRBV10-1	TRBJ2-2	.	ASSGRSGDTGELF
TRBV7-6	TRBJ2-2	.	ASSLRPPPGESGELF
TRBV30	TRBJ1-3	.	AWSIDSGNTIY
TRBV2	TRBJ2-5	.	VSSEGLAGAKTQY
TRBV4-2	TRBJ2-1	.	ASSQEGPDTGPYNEQF
TRBV28	TRBJ2-3	.	ASRPNPAGGLLDTQY
TRBV7-9	TRBJ1-1	few	ASSPGATEAF
TRBV19	TRBJ2-4	.	ASSIIHLAGTDLAKNIQY
TRBV28	TRBJ2-5	few	ASSDTGKQETQY
TRBV6-8	TRBJ2-4	.	ASSYAQGAGNIQY
TRBV12-3/TRBV12-4	TRBJ1-2	many	ASSTGTGLVYGYT
TRBV6-2/TRBV6-3	TRBJ1-5	.	ASSPNSDRVNQPQH
TRBV27	TRBJ2-3	.	ANSPPVGQPSTDTQY
TRBV11-2	TRBJ2-1	.	ASRLSGGYNEQF
TRBV19	TRBJ1-1	few	ASSKGTEAF
TRBV6-1	TRBJ1-1	.	ASTGDSSNTEAF
TRBV7-9	TRBJ1-2	.	ASSFPGIPYGYT
TRBV6-4	TRBJ2-6	few	ASSDSTGAGANVLT
TRBV19	TRBJ1-4	few	ASSHRIGTGHEKLF
TRBV27	TRBJ1-2	.	ASSFGKNYGYT
TRBV7-9	TRBJ2-7	.	ASSLEGTAREQY
TRBV27	TRBJ2-7	.	ASSPGVTYEQY
TRBV12-3/TRBV12-4	TRBJ2-2	many	ASSLAGGDTGELF
TRBV6-1	TRBJ1-5	.	ASSPRAGRINQPQH